A single sample is the source of the 15 T cell receptor beta chains below, sequenced in a study of T cell responses to AZD1222 COVID-19 vaccine. Clones were read by immunoSEQ multiplex PCR, and TCRdb kept only the in-frame ones, dropping some. The table shows 130,000 to 150,000 clones, with around 90% occurring only once. The sequenced sample was peripheral blood, obtained 28 days after the second AZD1222 dose. These receptors all stem from an adult who received the AZD1222 COVID-19 vaccine.

The chain carries TRBV10-3 and TRBJ2-7, with D perhaps matching TRBD2 (5 bases). The V gene lost 11 bases and the J gene lost 1 base, with 30 bases spanning the gap. Germline CDR1 and CDR2: ENHRY and SYGVKD. The CDR3 contains 18 residues. For the CDR3, the DNA is TGTGCCTTACGCCCCGTTGTCGTTTCGGACTTTACTTCCTACGAGCAGTACTTC. This gives the protein CALRPVVVSDFTSYEQYF.

The chain has TRBV28 and TRBJ2-1, with 9 nucleotides matching TRBD2. CDR1 MDHEN and CDR2 SYDVKM come from the germline V gene. V shed 3 bases and J 9 bases; nucleotides not matched to a gene: 3. This CDR3 is built from 13 residues. The CDR3 region is CASSFVAGVEQFF. The CDR3 bases are TGTGCCAGCAGTTTTGTAGCGGGAGTTGAGCAGTTCTTC. The variable domain in full, completed from reference TRBV28 and TRBJ2-1, reads DVKVTQSSRYLVKRTGEKVFLECVQDMDHENMFWYRQDPGLGLRLIYFSYDVKMKEKGDIPEGYSVSREKKERFSLILESASTNQTSMYLCASSFVAGVEQFFGPGTRLTVL.

The CDR3 DNA sequence: TGTGCCAGCAGCGGGGGACTAGCTTACAATGAGCAGTTCTTC. Translation gives CASSGGLAYNEQFF. The genes are TRBV7-9 and TRBJ2-1; 9 bases are a match to TRBD2. This CDR3 is 14 amino acids long. Per the germline V gene, CDR1 is SEHNR and CDR2 is FQNEAQ (reference sequence). The ends lost 5 bases at V and 4 bases at J; junction bases unmatched: 3.

As regards this clone: The junction shows a germline mismatch at one end, possibly a read error. The gene calls are TRBV18 and TRBJ1-1; the match to TRBD1 covers 8 bases. Germline V CDR1 and CDR2: KGHSH, LQKENI. The CDR3 is 13 amino acids. The CDR3 is CASSLAGGPEAFF. Written as DNA, the CDR3 is TGTGCCAGCTCTCTTGCAGGGGGCCCTGAGGCTTTCTTT.

The V call is TRBV24-1, the J call TRBJ2-1, with 8 nucleotides matching TRBD1. The CDR3 covers 14 residues. J gave up 5 bases and V 5 bases, and 4 bases lay outside the gene matches. The germline CDR1 and CDR2 sequences are KGHDR and SFDVKD. Here the CDR3 DNA reads TGTGCCACCAGTGTGACAGGGGTCAACAATGAGCAGTTCTTC. It is translated as CATSVTGVNNEQFF.

This clone was observed a few times. V is TRBV30 and J is TRBJ1-2; the D is unclear. The CDR3 consists of 11 residues. Germline values: CDR1 GTSNPN, CDR2 SVGIG (reference sequence). The V end was cut by 5 bases, the J end by 7 bases, with 11 bases between. The CDR3 DNA reads as TGTGCCTGGGACCGGGCCGGTGGCTACACCTTC. Its protein product is CAWDRAGGYTF. Full variable domain (missing parts from reference TRBV30 and TRBJ1-2): SQTIHQWPATLVQPVGSPLSLECTVEGTSNPNLYWYRQAAGRGLQLLFYSVGIGQISSEVPQNLSASRPQDRQFILSSKKLLLSDSGFYLCAWDRAGGYTFGSGTRLTVV.

This rearrangement joins TRBV30 to TRBJ2-1; D unclear. There are 14 residues in the CDR3. V lost 0 bases, J lost 8 bases, and 14 bases lay in between. Per germline, CDR1 GTSNPN and CDR2 SVGIG (reference sequence). CDR3 residues: CAWSVSDEVDEQFF. The CDR3 region has the DNA TGTGCCTGGAGTGTCTCTGACGAGGTCGATGAGCAGTTCTTC. The full variable domain, with the rest looked up from reference TRBV30 and TRBJ2-1, is SQTIHQWPATLVQPVGSPLSLECTVEGTSNPNLYWYRQAAGRGLQLLFYSVGIGQISSEVPQNLSASRPQDRQFILSSKKLLLSDSGFYLCAWSVSDEVDEQFFGPGTRLTVL.

CDR3 amino acids: CATSRDRGYGELFF. The CDR3 DNA reads as TGTGCCACCAGCAGAGACAGGGGCTACGGGGAGCTGTTTTTT. J is TRBJ2-2 and V is TRBV15, with D possibly TRBD1 on 6 matching bases. The CDR3 sequence is 14 residues long. V was pared by 0 bases and J by 7 bases, with 9 bases between. Germline assignment: CDR1 LNHNV and CDR2 YYDKDF (reference sequence).

V gene TRBV7-2 combines with J gene TRBJ1-6, with 7 positions matching TRBD1. Per the germline V gene, CDR1 is SGHTA and CDR2 is FQGNSA. The V segment lost 5 bases and the J segment 11 bases; nucleotides outside the gene matches: 6. The CDR3 has 13 residues. CDR3: CASSPRGWTPLHF. The CDR3 nucleotides are TGTGCCAGCAGCCCCAGGGGGTGGACACCCCTCCACTTT.

The chain combines TRBV27 with TRBJ1-5, with D maybe TRBD1 (6 bases). Germline V lookup: CDR1 MNHEY, CDR2 SMNVEV (reference sequence). CDR3 length equals 14 residues. The V end lost 10 bases, the J end lost 0 bases, and 13 bases lay between the germline ends. This CDR3 reads CATRRGGSNQPQHF. The CDR3 nucleotides read TGTGCCACCCGAAGGGGGGGTAGCAATCAGCCCCAGCATTTT.

The chain recombines TRBV9 with TRBJ1-5; 7 nucleotides match TRBD1. Per germline, CDR1 SGDLS and CDR2 YYNGEE. Germline trimming cut 3 bases from V and 4 bases from J; bases unmatched to any gene: 7. The CDR3 runs 15 residues. The CDR3: CASSARGTVNQPQHF. The CDR3 region has the DNA TGTGCCAGCAGCGCCCGCGGGACAGTAAATCAGCCCCAGCATTTT.

This sequence joins TRBV28 and TRBJ1-5, with a possible D match to TRBD1 (5 bases). The V gene lost 6 bases and the J gene lost 0 bases, with 15 bases spanning the gap. The CDR3 covers 16 residues. Germline CDR1 reads MDHEN; CDR2 reads SYDVKM. The CDR3 region is CASRRGARYSNQPQHF. In nucleotides, the CDR3 is TGTGCCAGCAGGAGAGGGGCACGGTATAGCAATCAGCCCCAGCATTTT.

J is TRBJ1-1 and V is TRBV7-9; D gene unclear. CDR1 is SEHNR, CDR2 FQNEAQ, per germline (reference sequence). CDR3 length equals 11 residues. V dropped 3 bases and J dropped 6 bases, with 5 bases sitting between them. CDR3 in DNA: TGTGCCAGCAGCTTGTGGGCTGAAGCTTTCTTT. It specifies CASSLWAEAFF.

The chain carries TRBV6-5 and TRBJ1-1, with D perhaps matching TRBD1 (5 bases). V shed 6 bases and J shed 1 base, with 6 bases lying between them. The germline gives CDR1 MNHEY, CDR2 SVGAGI. This CDR3 has 12 residues. In DNA, the CDR3 is TGTGCCAGCAGAGACAGGAACACTGAAGCTTTCTTT. Amino acids: CASRDRNTEAFF.

V and J are TRBV28 and TRBJ2-3, with D perhaps matching TRBD2 (7 bases). This CDR3 comprises 14 residues. Trimming removed 7 bases at V and 2 bases at J, with 13 bases between. The germline V gene encodes CDR1 MDHEN and CDR2 SYDVKM. The CDR3 sequence: CASTLGGPTDTQYF. CDR3 coding DNA: TGTGCCAGCACCTTGGGGGGGCCCACAGATACGCAGTATTTT. The entire variable domain, with the rest obtained from reference TRBV28 and TRBJ2-3, is as follows: DVKVTQSSRYLVKRTGEKVFLECVQDMDHENMFWYRQDPGLGLRLIYFSYDVKMKEKGDIPEGYSVSREKKERFSLILESASTNQTSMYLCASTLGGPTDTQYFGPGTRLTVL.